The text below deals with one TCR beta chain. The antigen is not known. The data derive from a study of cytotoxic CD8 clonotypes in ibrutinib-treated CLL. Study as a whole: The patients comprised approximately eleven relapsed/refractory and some 15 treatment-naive cases, under 18 IGHV unmutated.

CDR3 length: 16 residues. Germline loops: CDR1 SNHLY, CDR2 FYNNEI. Trimming removed 6 bases from V and 0 bases from J; junction bases left unmatched: 9. Study observations and caveats: Clonality was higher at ibrutinib response and returned toward baseline at progression. Sampling time points were not equivalent between sustained-remission and progressing patients.

Target depth was 1 in 200,000 to 1 in 1 million T cells, about 10x per clonotype. Profiled with immunoSEQ multiplex PCR; TCRdb holds only in-frame clones, not every one. The repertoire includes approximately 190,000 clones, 75% to 85% of them detected once, and approximately 10% sits in the top ten. The TCR was taken from a human donor with chronic lymphocytic leukemia. The material sequenced was PBMCs, taken after 12 months of ibrutinib treatment. This rearrangement joins TRBV2 to TRBJ2-7, with TRBD1 identical over 9 bases. Written as DNA, the CDR3 is TGTGCCAGCAGAGGGACAGGGCGGACGACCTCCTACGAGCAGTACTTC. It translates to CASRGTGRTTSYEQYF.